Shown below are 30 T cell receptor beta chains from a single sample sequenced in a study of T-cell memory formation after mild COVID-19. In TCRdb, the 5' RACE reads were re-called with MiXCR into one record per CDR3 protein. Of roughly 450,000 distinct CDR3 sequences in the sample, roughly 20% were seen once. The sample was PBMCs or a T cell subset sorted from them (not recorded which). Receptor source: an adult woman who had mild COVID-19 (a few samples of this study predate the infection). Cell type and time point are not known.

At least ten counts were recorded for this clonotype. J is TRBJ1-2 and V is TRBV4-1; D is unresolved. This CDR3 region has 15 residues. Trimming shortened V by 2 bases and J by 2 bases, and 12 bases separated the two germline ends. Germline-derived CDR1 and CDR2 are MGHRA and YSYEKL. The CDR3 bases are TGCGCCAGCAGCCAACTTTTCCCCCGAAACTATGGCTACACCTTC. Translated, it gives CASSQLFPRNYGYTF.

This chain connects TRBV15 to TRBJ2-7; the D gene is possibly TRBD2 (5 bases). Trimming pared 0 bases from V and 3 bases from J, leaving 9 bases between. The CDR3 loop spans 14 amino acids. CDR1 is LNHNV and CDR2 is YYDKDF in the germline V gene (reference sequence). CDR3 protein: CATSRDEGNYEQYF. In nucleotides, the CDR3 is TGTGCCACCAGCAGAGATGAGGGAAACTACGAGCAGTACTTC. Variable domain in full (rest from reference TRBV15 and TRBJ2-7): DAMVIQNPRYQVTQFGKPVTLSCSQTLNHNVMYWYQQKSSQAPKLLFHYYDKDFNNEADTPDNFQSRRPNTSFCFLDIRSPGLGDTAMYLCATSRDEGNYEQYFGPGTRLTVT.

The V and J genes are TRBV6-2 or TRBV6-3 and TRBJ2-3; tentatively, D is TRBD2 (5 bases). Germline values: CDR1 MNHEY, CDR2 SVGEGT. The V gene lost 2 bases and the J gene lost 2 bases, with 14 bases spanning the gap. There are 16 residues in the CDR3. CDR3 coding DNA: TGTGCCAGCAGTTACAACGATCGGGATTCCACAGATACGCAGTATTTT. Translated, it gives CASSYNDRDSTDTQYF.

This clonotype was found a few times. The genes are TRBV25-1 and TRBJ2-2; D not certain. The V end was cut by 4 bases, the J end by 6 bases, with 3 bases between. The CDR3 is 11 amino acids. Germline V gives CDR1 MGHDK, CDR2 SYGVNS. CDR3 region: CASSVAGELFF. CDR3 sequence (DNA): TGTGCCAGCAGTGTAGCCGGGGAGCTGTTTTTT.

This clonotype was detected only a few times. CDR3 region: CASRVGHYTEAFF. CDR3 coding DNA: TGTGCCAGCAGAGTCGGACACTACACTGAAGCTTTCTTT. The genes are TRBV7-2 and TRBJ1-1; D is possibly TRBD1 (5 bases). Germline CDR1 SGHTA, CDR2 FQGNSA. V gave up 6 bases and J gave up 3 bases, with 11 bases separating them. CDR3 size: 13 residues.

This chain joins TRBV18 and TRBJ1-1; unclear D gene. The germline V gene encodes CDR1 KGHSH and CDR2 LQKENI. V lost 4 bases and J 6 bases, leaving 15 bases between the germline ends. The length of the CDR3 is 14 residues. The CDR3 region is CASSLLPGRAEAFF. CDR3 coding DNA: TGTGCCAGCTCACTCCTCCCCGGGAGGGCTGAAGCTTTCTTT. Complete variable domain (other parts from reference TRBV18 and TRBJ1-1): NAGVMQNPRHLVRRRGQEARLRCSPMKGHSHVYWYRQLPEEGLKFMVYLQKENIIDESGMPKERFSAEFPKEGPSILRIQQVVRGDSAAYFCASSLLPGRAEAFFGQGTRLTVV.

This clonotype has just a few counts. The chain employs TRBV12-3 or TRBV12-4 and TRBJ2-5; D is ambiguous. The V gene lost 6 bases and the J gene lost 4 bases, with 12 bases spanning the gap. There are 13 residues in the CDR3. CDR3 residues: CASSPRTTETQYF. The DNA for the CDR3 is TGTGCCAGCAGCCCCCGCACCACAGAGACCCAGTACTTC.

At least ten counts were recorded for this clonotype. The CDR3 region has the DNA TGCAGCGTCACTCTTAGCTCCTACGAGCAGTACTTC. Amino acids: CSVTLSSYEQYF. The chain combines TRBV29-1 with TRBJ2-7, with D unresolved. This CDR3 comprises 12 residues. Germline CDR1 SQVTM, CDR2 ANQGSEA. V lost 6 bases to trimming and J lost 0 bases, with 9 bases between them.

This rearrangement joins TRBV7-6 to TRBJ2-7; 16 nucleotides match TRBD2. Per the germline V gene, CDR1 is SGHVS and CDR2 is FNYEAQ. V gave up 1 base and J gave up 0 bases; unmatched junction bases: 9. The CDR3 is 20 amino acids. This CDR3 is CASSLGPGLAGGQSSYEQYF. CDR3 bases: TGTGCCAGCAGCTTAGGACCGGGACTAGCGGGAGGGCAAAGCTCCTACGAGCAGTACTTC.

This clonotype was counted at least ten times. The chain combines TRBV5-1 with TRBJ1-3; no definite D call. The CDR3 spans 15 residues. Trimming left V 0 bases short and J 0 bases short, with 7 bases between. Per the germline V gene, CDR1 is SGHRS and CDR2 is YFSETQ. The CDR3 region has the DNA TGCGCCAGCAGCTTGGCTGGCAGCTCTGGAAACACCATATATTTT. It specifies CASSLAGSSGNTIYF.

This clonotype was picked up a small number of times. CDR3 sequence (DNA): TGCAGTGCTAGACCGTTGGAGGGGGGCTACACCTTC. Its translation: CSARPLEGGYTF. The genes are TRBV20-1 and TRBJ1-2; tentative D call: TRBD1 (5 bases). Per germline, CDR1 DFQATT and CDR2 SNEGSKA (reference sequence). CDR3 length: 12 residues. The germline V and J ends were trimmed by 2 bases and 8 bases, with 12 bases remaining between them.

This clonotype was seen more than once but under ten times. The CDR3 DNA reads TGTGCCAGCAGTTACTCGCTGGGGACGGAGGGATACGGAAACACCATATATTTT. Translating gives CASSYSLGTEGYGNTIYF. The chain carries TRBV6-6 and TRBJ1-3; D perhaps matches TRBD1 (5 bases). The CDR3 contains 18 residues. Trimming shortened V by 0 bases and J by 4 bases, and 19 bases separated the two germline ends. Germline V gene lookup returns CDR1 MNHNY and CDR2 SVGAGI (reference sequence).

The CDR3 region has the DNA TGTGCCAGCTCCCGGCCGGGGGTCCCCAACACTGAAGCTTTCTTT. It is translated as CASSRPGVPNTEAFF. The genes are TRBV18 and TRBJ1-1; a weak D match, TRBD1 (5 bases). The CDR3 runs 15 residues. The germline V gene has CDR1 KGHSH and CDR2 LQKENI. Trimming removed 6 bases from V and 2 bases from J, with 16 bases in between.

This CDR3 reads CASSQEGPGWETQYF. In nucleotides, the CDR3 is TGCGCCAGCAGCCAAGAGGGGCCCGGGTGGGAGACCCAGTACTTC. This chain connects TRBV4-3 to TRBJ2-5; weak D call: TRBD1 (5 bases). CDR1 and CDR2 (germline): LGHNA, YSLEER. V gave up 0 bases and J gave up 5 bases, with 13 bases separating them. There are 15 residues in the CDR3.

This chain connects TRBV15 to TRBJ1-5; D gene ambiguous. This CDR3 has 18 residues. Germline V gene data show CDR1 as LNHNV and CDR2 as YYDKDF (reference sequence). Deletions cut 0 bases from V and 0 bases from J, with 15 bases between. The CDR3, as DNA: TGTGCCACCAGCAGAGAATTAAGTAAGCGTAGTAGCAATCAGCCCCAGCATTTT. It yields the protein CATSRELSKRSSNQPQHF.

This clonotype was recorded at least ten times. The chain uses TRBV7-9 and TRBJ2-3, with D uncertain. Germline V gene lookup returns CDR1 SEHNR and CDR2 FQNEAQ (reference sequence). The V end lost 2 bases, the J end lost 11 bases, and 20 bases lay between the germline ends. The CDR3 is 15 amino acids. CDR3 nucleotides: TGTGCCAGCAGCTTAAGTACGCTGGATCACCTTGGGCAGTATTTT. Translating gives CASSLSTLDHLGQYF.

This clonotype has just a few counts. This sequence joins TRBV5-1 and TRBJ1-1, with 10 bases identical to TRBD1. The CDR3 is 17 residues long. V lost 2 bases and J lost 5; bases outside the gene matches: 12. Germline values: CDR1 SGHRS, CDR2 YFSETQ. The CDR3 sequence: CASSFSSDRGVITEAFF. In nucleotides, the CDR3 is TGCGCCAGCAGCTTTAGTTCGGACAGGGGGGTTATAACTGAAGCTTTCTTT.

V is TRBV7-9 and J is TRBJ1-2; possibly TRBD1 for D (5 bases). CDR1 and CDR2 from the germline V gene are SEHNR and FQNEAQ (reference sequence). The CDR3 contains 13 residues. Trimming shortened V by 5 bases and J by 4 bases, and 11 bases separated the two germline ends. This CDR3 is CASSRRGGYGYTF. The CDR3, as DNA: TGTGCCAGCAGCCGGCGGGGGGGCTATGGCTACACCTTC. Complete variable domain (other parts from reference TRBV7-9 and TRBJ1-2): DTGVSQNPRHKITKRGQNVTFRCDPISEHNRLYWYRQTLGQGPEFLTYFQNEAQLEKSRLLSDRFSAERPKGSFSTLEIQRTEQGDSAMYLCASSRRGGYGYTFGSGTRLTVV.

This clonotype was seen at least ten times. The chain couples TRBV5-5 to TRBJ2-7; 15 bases are a match to TRBD2. CDR3 length: 15 residues. Losses at the gene ends were 0 bases for V and 7 bases for J; bases not matched to a gene: 2. CDR1 and CDR2 (germline): SGHKS, YYEKEE (reference sequence). The DNA for the CDR3 is TGTGCCAGCAGCTTGGAGGGACTAGCGGGAGGAGAGCAGTACTTC. Amino acids: CASSLEGLAGGEQYF.

V and J are TRBV7-2 and TRBJ2-5; D may be TRBD2 (6 bases). The CDR3 has 15 amino acids. CDR1 and CDR2 (germline): SGHTA, FQGNSA. V was cut by 2 bases and J by 5 bases, with 15 bases left in between. The CDR3 region has the DNA TGTGCCAGCAGCTTATTATCGACTAGTGAGGAGACCCAGTACTTC. This translates into CASSLLSTSEETQYF.

This clonotype was recorded a few times. This chain connects TRBV7-9 to TRBJ1-1, with 8 bases that match TRBD1. With 1 base clipped from V and 0 bases from J, the junction kept 4 bases outside the gene matches. CDR1 is SEHNR and CDR2 is FQNEAQ in the germline V gene (reference sequence). This CDR3 is built from 16 residues. The CDR3 sequence is CASSLVGTGMNTEAFF. DNA for the CDR3: TGTGCCAGCAGCTTAGTCGGGACAGGCATGAACACTGAAGCTTTCTTT.

This clonotype was recorded many times. The rearrangement joins TRBV7-6 to TRBJ1-2; no firm D call. Germline CDR1 reads SGHVS; CDR2 reads FNYEAQ. CDR3 size: 13 residues. V was clipped by 4 bases and J by 2 bases, with 8 bases between them. The DNA of the CDR3 is TGTGCCAGCAGCTCTAGGGCGAACTATGGCTACACCTTC. It codes for CASSSRANYGYTF.

DNA for the CDR3: TGTGCCAGTAGTAAATCAGGGTCTGGAAATCAGCCCCAGCATTTT. Residues: CASSKSGSGNQPQHF. The rearrangement links TRBV19 to TRBJ1-5; D is perhaps TRBD1 (5 bases). Deletions cut 4 bases from V and 4 bases from J, with 14 bases between. The CDR3 is 15 amino acids. Germline V lookup: CDR1 LNHDA, CDR2 SQIVND (reference sequence).

This chain connects TRBV7-9 to TRBJ2-7, with TRBD1 matching 8 bases. The CDR3 is 15 residues long. Germline loops: CDR1 SEHNR, CDR2 FQNEAQ (reference sequence). Losses at the gene ends were 4 bases for V and 4 bases for J; bases not matched to a gene: 9. The CDR3 bases are TGTGCCAGCAGCTCAGACAGGGGCGATAGGTACGAGCAGTACTTC. It specifies CASSSDRGDRYEQYF.

V gene TRBV5-1 combines with J gene TRBJ1-1; the D gene is possibly TRBD1 (5 bases). The V gene's germline CDR1 is SGHRS and CDR2 YFSETQ. The CDR3 is 14 amino acids. V lost 4 bases, J lost 1 base, and 11 bases lay in between. The CDR3 sequence is CASSTGLANTEAFF. The CDR3 DNA sequence: TGCGCCAGCAGCACGGGACTCGCGAACACTGAAGCTTTCTTT. Filled out from reference TRBV5-1 and TRBJ1-1, the complete variable domain reads KAGVTQTPRYLIKTRGQQVTLSCSPISGHRSVSWYQQTPGQGLQFLFEYFSETQRNKGNFPGRFSGRQFSNSRSEMNVSTLELGDSALYLCASSTGLANTEAFFGQGTRLTVV.

This clonotype came up a few times. The V gene is TRBV6-2 or TRBV6-3, the J gene TRBJ2-1; 13 bases are shared with TRBD2. This CDR3 is built from 15 residues. CDR1 and CDR2 from the germline V gene are MNHEY and SVGEGT. J gave up 14 bases and V 2 bases, and 9 bases lay outside the gene matches. The CDR3, as DNA: TGTGCCAGCAGTTACCCCTCTGGACTAGCGGGAGACAAGTTCTTC. Protein: CASSYPSGLAGDKFF.

At least ten counts were recorded for this clonotype. The genes are TRBV11-3 and TRBJ2-1, with 15 bases fitting TRBD2. V shed 5 bases, J shed 7 bases, and the junction held 3 bases outside the gene matches. The V gene's germline CDR1 is SGHNT and CDR2 YENEEA. CDR3 length: 15 amino acids. The CDR3 sequence: CASSPGTSGRNEQFF. Written as DNA, the CDR3 is TGTGCCAGCAGCCCTGGGACTAGCGGGAGGAATGAGCAGTTCTTC.

This clonotype was detected a few times. The CDR3, as DNA: TGTGCCACCAGCAGAGTGCGGATGCAAGAGACCCAGTACTTC. Translation: CATSRVRMQETQYF. The chain couples TRBV15 to TRBJ2-5; no definite D call. The CDR3 totals 14 residues. Between the trimmed V and J ends, which lost 1 base and 2 bases, there was a span of 8 bases. Germline CDR1 is LNHNV and CDR2 is YYDKDF (reference sequence).

This clonotype was observed many times. J is TRBJ2-7 and V is TRBV7-9; 9 bases align to TRBD1. The ends lost 2 bases at V and 5 bases at J; junction bases unmatched: 16. Germline loops: CDR1 SEHNR, CDR2 FQNEAQ (reference sequence). This CDR3 has 18 residues. The CDR3 region has the DNA TGTGCCAGCAGCTTATCCTCTATCTTCGACAGGGGGAACAACGAGCAGTACTTC. It is translated as CASSLSSIFDRGNNEQYF.

This clonotype was observed a handful of times. The chain carries TRBV5-1 and TRBJ2-7; perhaps TRBD1 as D (6 bases). V lost 2 bases to trimming and J lost 2 bases, with 14 bases between them. The CDR3 length is 15 residues. Germline-derived CDR1 and CDR2 are SGHRS and YFSETQ. CDR3 amino acids: CASSLPGQWAYEQYF. CDR3 sequence (DNA): TGCGCCAGCAGCTTACCCGGACAGTGGGCCTACGAGCAGTACTTC.